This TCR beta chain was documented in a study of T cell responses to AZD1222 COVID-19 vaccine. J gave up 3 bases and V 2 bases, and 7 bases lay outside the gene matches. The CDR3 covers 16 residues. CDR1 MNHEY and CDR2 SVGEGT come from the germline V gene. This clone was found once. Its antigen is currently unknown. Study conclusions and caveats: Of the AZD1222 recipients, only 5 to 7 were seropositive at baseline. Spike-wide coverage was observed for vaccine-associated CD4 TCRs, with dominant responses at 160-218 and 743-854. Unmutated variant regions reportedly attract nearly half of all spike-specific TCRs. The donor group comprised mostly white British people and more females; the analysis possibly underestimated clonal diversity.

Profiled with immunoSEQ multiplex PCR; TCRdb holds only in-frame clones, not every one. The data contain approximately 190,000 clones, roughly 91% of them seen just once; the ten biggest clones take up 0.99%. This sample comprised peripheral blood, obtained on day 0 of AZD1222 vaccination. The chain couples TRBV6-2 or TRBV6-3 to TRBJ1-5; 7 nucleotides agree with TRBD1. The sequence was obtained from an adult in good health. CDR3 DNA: TGTGCCAGCAGTTACGGGGACAAGGGGGCCAATCAGCCCCAGCATTTT. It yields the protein CASSYGDKGANQPQHF.